This T cell receptor beta chain was recorded in a study of human T cells and chemical hapten exposure. Turning to the study itself: Sensitization involved placing 2% DPC onto an approximately 2 cm by approximately 2 cm region of upper inner arm skin.

CDR3 length: 15 residues. V was trimmed by 4 bases and J by 3 bases, leaving 13 bases between them. CDR1 SGHTA and CDR2 FQGNSA come from the germline V gene. Time point described: pre-sensitization, week 0. Specified treatment: therapeutic diphenylcyclopropenone sensitization with weekly scalp DPC. Total RNA extraction was carried out from unfractionated whole blood. Drawing of blood took place ahead of applying each patch test. Ten or more counts support this clonotype. Antigen specificity is unknown. Study results and limitations: Expanded TCR sets contained significantly more large CDR3 similarity clusters than controls.

Each cDNA molecule in the library carried unique molecular identifiers. TCRdb ran MiXCR on the RACE reads and lists one entry per CDR3 protein. The sample holds about 55,000 distinct CDR3 sequences, 9.5% to 10% seen once. The TCR comes from a woman aged 30 to 39 with alopecia areata. Some clones in this sample may be carry-over from other donors' samples. Sequenced material: whole blood, taken in connection with sensitization to the hapten diphenylcyclopropenone (DPC). J is TRBJ1-3 and V is TRBV7-2; D gene unclear. CDR3 sequence: CASSSLAGYGNTIYF. Written as DNA, the CDR3 is TGTGCCAGCAGCTCGTTAGCGGGGTATGGAAACACCATATATTTT.